Each of the 23 T cell receptor beta chains below was sequenced from the same sample in a study of T-cell reconstitution after alpha-beta-depleted transplantation in children. A library of TCRbeta sequences, prepared with unique molecular identifiers, was generated. TCRdb re-called the PCR reads with MiXCR, one entry per CDR3 protein. The table has about a million distinct CDR3 sequences, less than 30% seen once. The source material was PBMCs, mostly from graft donor cells, sampled 360 days after TCRalphabeta/CD19-depleted stem cell transplant. These receptors originate from a boy under two years old who had a stem cell transplant for SCID, so the T cells may come from the graft donor.

This clonotype was seen only a few times. The rearrangement joins TRBV4-2 to TRBJ2-1; weak D call: TRBD2 (6 bases). Germline V CDR1 and CDR2: LGHNA, YNFKEQ. The ends were cut back, 7 bases at V and 0 bases at J, with 34 bases in the middle. This CDR3 comprises 22 residues. In DNA form, the CDR3 reads TGTGCCAGCACCACTTGGAGGGGTAGTCCCCCACTAACTTTTCCCTCCTACAATGAGCAGTTCTTC. Translated, it gives CASTTWRGSPPLTFPSYNEQFF.

The chain links TRBV10-1 to TRBJ2-1; 15 bases line up with TRBD2. Germline V gives CDR1 WNHNN, CDR2 SYGVQD (reference sequence). This CDR3 spans 20 amino acids. The junction had 11 bases not matched to a gene; V was cut back by 0 bases and J by 5 bases. The CDR3 DNA reads TGCGCCAGCAGTGAGTCCGTAGGGACTAGCGGGGGGCTACGGGACAATGAGCAGTTCTTC. This gives the protein CASSESVGTSGGLRDNEQFF.

This clonotype has more than one count but fewer than ten. The rearrangement uses TRBV28 and TRBJ2-2; tentatively, D is TRBD1 or TRBD2 (5 bases each). The CDR3 has 18 residues. Germline-derived CDR1 and CDR2 are MDHEN and SYDVKM. V was shortened by 4 bases and J by 2 bases, with 20 bases between the two germline ends. DNA of the CDR3: TGTGCCAGCAGTTCCGAGGGACCGCTTGGGGGTAACACCGGGGAGCTGTTTTTT. As protein: CASSSEGPLGGNTGELFF.

Only a few counts were recorded for this clonotype. The limits of the CDR3 on the DNA are not certain, so only TCRdb's listed CDR3 is given. The genes are TRBV21-1 and TRBJ1-4. TRBV21-1 has pseudogene status. The CDR3 region is 15 residues in length, termini included. CDR3 region: CASRRRGARMKNCFF.

This clonotype was seen a few times. V is TRBV5-5 and J is TRBJ2-2; tentatively, D is TRBD2 (5 bases). The CDR3 runs 17 residues. The V end lost 0 bases, the J end lost 1 base, and 13 bases lay between the germline ends. Germline CDR1 SGHKS, CDR2 YYEKEE (reference sequence). CDR3: CASSLVSFRGNTGELFF. CDR3 bases: TGTGCCAGCAGCTTGGTTAGCTTTCGGGGGAACACCGGGGAGCTGTTTTTT.

This clonotype was picked up a small number of times. This chain joins TRBV4-1 and TRBJ2-7, with 7 bases aligning to TRBD1. CDR1 and CDR2 from the germline V gene are MGHRA and YSYEKL. J gave up 1 base and V 6 bases, and 9 bases lay outside the gene matches. This CDR3 contains 15 residues. The CDR3 sequence is CASSPDPTGSYEQYF. The CDR3 bases are TGCGCCAGCAGTCCAGATCCGACAGGGTCCTACGAGCAGTACTTC.

This chain joins TRBV7-2 and TRBJ1-6; D remains unclear. The V and J ends lost 0 bases and 10 bases respectively, with 16 bases between them. The CDR3 runs to 16 residues. CDR1 SGHTA and CDR2 FQGNSA come from the germline V gene. CDR3 DNA sequence: TGTGCCAGCAGCTTAGCGCACGGGGTAGCCTGGTCACCCCTCCACTTT. Translation: CASSLAHGVAWSPLHF.

This sequence joins TRBV28 and TRBJ2-3; weak D call: TRBD2 (6 bases). This CDR3 comprises 16 residues. V lost 7 bases to trimming and J lost 3 bases, with 20 bases between them. Germline lookup yields CDR1 MDHEN and CDR2 SYDVKM. The CDR3, as DNA: TGTGCCAGCATCCCACCCTGGGGGGATCTGACAGATACGCAGTATTTT. As protein: CASIPPWGDLTDTQYF.

CDR3 sequence reads: CASSIPSREAFF. In DNA, the CDR3 is TGTGCCAGCAGCATACCGAGCAGGGAAGCTTTCTTT. This sequence joins TRBV28 and TRBJ1-1; D gene unclear. The CDR3 runs to 12 residues. Trimming cost V 6 bases and J 8 bases, with 13 bases left between them. The germline V gene encodes CDR1 MDHEN and CDR2 SYDVKM.

This clonotype was seen many times. V and J are TRBV3-1 and TRBJ2-7; tentative D call: TRBD2 (6 bases). CDR3 length equals 14 residues. V lost 3 bases to trimming and J lost 3 bases, with 12 bases between them. CDR1 and CDR2 from the germline V gene are LGHDT and YNNKEL (reference sequence). Written as DNA, the CDR3 is TGTGCCAGCAGCCACCTGGGAGGCGGCTACGAGCAGTACTTC. Translated, it gives CASSHLGGGYEQYF.

This clonotype was picked up a small number of times. J is TRBJ2-1 and V is TRBV9; 7 nucleotides line up with TRBD2. Germline loops: CDR1 SGDLS, CDR2 YYNGEE. CDR3 size: 15 residues. Trimming at V came to 3 bases and at J to 5 bases, leaving 8 bases not matched to a gene. The CDR3 DNA sequence: TGTGCCAGCAGCGCCCTGGAACTAGCGAACAATGAGCAGTTCTTC. As protein: CASSALELANNEQFF.

This chain uses TRBV7-9 with TRBJ1-1; D uncertain. V gave up 3 bases and J gave up 2 bases, with 13 bases separating them. Germline V gene data show CDR1 as SEHNR and CDR2 as FQNEAQ (reference sequence). CDR3 length: 15 residues. DNA of the CDR3: TGTGCCAGCAGCTTTAATCTGGGTCCTAACACTGAAGCTTTCTTT. Translating it yields CASSFNLGPNTEAFF. The full variable domain, completed using reference TRBV7-9 and TRBJ1-1, is DTGVSQNPRHKITKRGQNVTFRCDPISEHNRLYWYRQTLGQGPEFLTYFQNEAQLEKSRLLSDRFSAERPKGSFSTLEIQRTEQGDSAMYLCASSFNLGPNTEAFFGQGTRLTVV.

A few counts support this clonotype. The gene calls are TRBV6-7 and TRBJ2-2; weak D call: TRBD2 (6 bases). TRBV6-7 counts as an open reading frame of uncertain function. CDR3 size: 16 residues. Trimming pared 2 bases from V and 3 bases from J, leaving 13 bases between. Here the CDR3 DNA reads TGTGCCAGCAGTTACAAGCAGGAGGGAGACACCGGGGAGCTGTTTTTT. This encodes CASSYKQEGDTGELFF.

This clonotype was found many times. The chain has TRBV3-1 and TRBJ2-1; possibly TRBD1 or TRBD2 for D (5 bases each). V dropped 3 bases and J dropped 0 bases, with 6 bases sitting between them. From germline, CDR1 is LGHDT and CDR2 YNNKEL (reference sequence). CDR3 length equals 14 residues. In DNA form, the CDR3 reads TGTGCCAGCAGCCAGAGGGGCTCCTACAATGAGCAGTTCTTC. The encoded protein is CASSQRGSYNEQFF.

This clonotype was found a few times. CDR3 amino acids: CASSLLVTGPTNEKLFF. CDR3 nucleotides: TGCGCCAGCAGCTTACTAGTCACAGGGCCTACTAATGAAAAACTGTTTTTT. The rearrangement joins TRBV5-1 to TRBJ1-4; maybe TRBD1 (6 bases). Germline CDR1 is SGHRS and CDR2 is YFSETQ. The V and J ends lost 2 bases and 2 bases respectively, with 16 bases between them. The CDR3 consists of 17 residues.

The rearrangement joins TRBV20-1 to TRBJ2-1; D possibly corresponds to TRBD1 (5 bases). The germline gives CDR1 DFQATT, CDR2 SNEGSKA (reference sequence). V lost 0 bases, J lost 7 bases, and 16 bases lay in between. CDR3 length equals 15 residues. CDR3 sequence (DNA): TGCAGTGCTAGAGATGGCCTAAGGGGCGTGAATGAGCAGTTCTTC. It encodes CSARDGLRGVNEQFF.

This clonotype has just a few counts. This chain joins TRBV6-2 or TRBV6-3 and TRBJ2-5; no definite D call. The V gene's germline CDR1 is MNHEY and CDR2 SVGEGT. The CDR3 totals 14 residues. V gave up 1 base and J gave up 5 bases, with 11 bases separating them. Here the CDR3 reads CASSYFGLSETQYF. The CDR3 bases are TGTGCCAGCAGTTACTTCGGGCTATCGGAGACCCAGTACTTC.

The chain links TRBV5-1 to TRBJ1-1, with D maybe TRBD1 (6 bases). CDR3 length equals 15 residues. CDR1 SGHRS and CDR2 YFSETQ come from the germline V gene. V shed 0 bases and J shed 6 bases, with 15 bases lying between them. CDR3 in amino acids: CASSLVGGLGAEAFF. The CDR3 DNA reads TGCGCCAGCAGCTTGGTTGGGGGCCTCGGGGCTGAAGCTTTCTTT. Full variable domain (missing parts from reference TRBV5-1 and TRBJ1-1): KAGVTQTPRYLIKTRGQQVTLSCSPISGHRSVSWYQQTPGQGLQFLFEYFSETQRNKGNFPGRFSGRQFSNSRSEMNVSTLELGDSALYLCASSLVGGLGAEAFFGQGTRLTVV.

J is TRBJ1-1 and V is TRBV6-1; D call uncertain. The CDR3 has 15 amino acids. Looked up from germline, CDR1 is MNHNS and CDR2 is SASEGT. V lost 8 bases, J lost 1 base, and 17 bases lay in between. CDR3 region: CASLGIKTGNTEAFF. DNA for the CDR3: TGTGCCAGCCTGGGAATAAAAACGGGGAACACTGAAGCTTTCTTT.

This clonotype was observed a handful of times. This rearrangement joins TRBV7-9 to TRBJ1-1, with TRBD1 as a possible D gene (5 bases). Looked up from germline, CDR1 is SEHNR and CDR2 is FQNEAQ (reference sequence). The length of the CDR3 is 14 residues. V shed 1 base and J shed 4 bases, with 10 bases lying between them. The DNA of the CDR3 is TGTGCCAGCAGCTTAGGGCGGGGGAGCACTGAAGCTTTCTTT. Its protein product is CASSLGRGSTEAFF.

The sample holds a few counts of this clonotype. V and J are TRBV7-6 and TRBJ2-3; possibly TRBD2 for D (5 bases). Germline V gene sequence: CDR1 SGHVS, CDR2 FNYEAQ. The CDR3 extends over 14 amino acids. Trimming pared 5 bases from V and 4 bases from J, leaving 13 bases between. The CDR3 spells CASSPPSGPDTQYF. In DNA form, the CDR3 reads TGTGCCAGCAGCCCCCCAAGCGGACCAGATACGCAGTATTTT.

This clonotype has only a few counts. This chain uses TRBV9 with TRBJ2-1; either TRBD1 or TRBD2 may supply D (6 bases each). Per the germline V gene, CDR1 is SGDLS and CDR2 is YYNGEE. The CDR3 is made up of 16 amino acids. V gave up 0 bases and J gave up 3 bases, with 13 bases separating them. The CDR3 is CASSVEPGGGYNEQFF. The CDR3, as DNA: TGTGCCAGCAGCGTAGAACCCGGGGGCGGCTACAATGAGCAGTTCTTC. Filled out from reference TRBV9 and TRBJ2-1, the complete variable domain reads DSGVTQTPKHLITATGQRVTLRCSPRSGDLSVYWYQQSLDQGLQFLIQYYNGEERAKGNILERFSAQQFPDLHSELNLSSLELGDSALYFCASSVEPGGGYNEQFFGPGTRLTVL.

This clonotype was found a few times. The CDR3 reads CASHFGGQGWADTQYF. The CDR3 DNA follows: TGCGCCAGCCACTTTGGGGGACAGGGATGGGCAGATACGCAGTATTTT. This chain connects TRBV5-1 to TRBJ2-3, with 9 bases aligning to TRBD1. Trimming took 7 bases from V and 4 from J; bases not matched to a gene: 13. CDR1 and CDR2 from the germline V gene are SGHRS and YFSETQ. The CDR3 spans 16 residues.